This T cell receptor (beta chain) was recorded in a study of blood T cell repertoires in COVID-19. Study summary: The samples span acute and convalescent COVID-19 from the United States, Italy and Spain.

CDR3 length: 14 amino acids. From germline, CDR1 is MGHDK and CDR2 SYGVNS. Trimming took off 8 bases at V and 2 bases at J, with 13 bases between the two ends. The table lists this clone with a count of one. Clones were sequenced by immunoSEQ multiplex PCR, and TCRdb holds only the in-frame ones, with some missing. The sample records under 250,000 clones, approximately 90% being singletons. What was sequenced was peripheral blood. The TCR comes from a man aged 18 to 29 with active or convalescent COVID-19. V gene TRBV25-1 combines with J gene TRBJ2-1; the D gene is possibly TRBD2 (6 bases). CDR3 in DNA: TGTGCCAGCCGGGGACTTTCCCCCTACAATGAGCAGTTCTTC. Translating it yields CASRGLSPYNEQFF.